These 8 T cell receptor beta chains were sequenced from one sample in a study of cytomegalovirus exposure and HLA in healthy donors. Primers for the PCR totalled 60 Vbeta and 13 Jbeta. Sequencing was performed with immunoSEQ multiplex PCR; in TCRdb, only in-frame clones are kept and a portion is missing. Of roughly 130,000 clones in the sample, more than 65% were seen once. The sequenced material came from PBMCs. Receptor source: a man aged 45-60 years in good health and CMV-seronegative.

The chain links TRBV7-9 to TRBJ2-7; TRBD2 might be the D (5 bases). V lost 6 bases and J lost 2, with 11 bases in between. This CDR3 comprises 13 residues. CDR1 SEHNR and CDR2 FQNEAQ come from the germline V gene (reference sequence). CDR3 DNA: TGTGCCAGCAGTCGCGGGTACCCCTACGAGCAGTACTTC. As protein: CASSRGYPYEQYF.

The gene calls are TRBV13 and TRBJ2-1; D is perhaps TRBD1 (5 bases). There are 11 residues in the CDR3. Trimming shortened V by 5 bases and J by 9 bases, and 8 bases separated the two germline ends. The germline V gene encodes CDR1 PRHDT and CDR2 FYEKMQ (reference sequence). The DNA of the CDR3 is TGTGCCAGCAGCGCAGGGCTTGAGCAGTTCTTC. Its translation: CASSAGLEQFF.

This rearrangement joins TRBV29-1 to TRBJ1-4; TRBD1 agrees at 10 bases. CDR3 length: 13 amino acids. V shed 6 bases and J 4 bases; nucleotides not matched to a gene: 2. The germline V gene encodes CDR1 SQVTM and CDR2 ANQGSEA. The CDR3 protein is CSVGTGDNEKLFF. In DNA, the CDR3 is TGCAGCGTGGGGACAGGGGATAATGAAAAACTGTTTTTT. Full variable domain (remainder filled in from reference TRBV29-1 and TRBJ1-4): SAVISQKPSRDICQRGTSLTIQCQVDSQVTMMFWYRQQPGQSLTLIATANQGSEATYESGFVIDKFPISRPNLTFSTLTVSNMSPEDSSIYLCSVGTGDNEKLFFGSGTQLSVL.

The J gene is TRBJ2-7, the V gene TRBV6-1, with D tentatively TRBD1 (5 bases). Trimming stripped 6 bases from V and 1 base from J, with 10 bases between. This CDR3 has 13 residues. The germline V gene encodes CDR1 MNHNS and CDR2 SASEGT. The DNA for the CDR3 is TGTGCCAGCAGCTTGCAGGGATCCTACGAGCAGTACTTC. Amino acids: CASSLQGSYEQYF.

A single count supports this clone. The CDR3 nucleotides read TGTGCCAGTAGTCCCATCATACAGGATTCCTACACTGAAGCTTTCTTT. Translated: CASSPIIQDSYTEAFF. The chain recombines TRBV19 with TRBJ1-1; a possible D gene is TRBD1 (5 bases). The germline V gene has CDR1 LNHDA and CDR2 SQIVND (reference sequence). This CDR3 has 16 amino acids. V lost 5 bases and J 3 bases, leaving 19 bases between the germline ends. The whole variable domain, filled in from reference TRBV19 and TRBJ1-1, reads DGGITQSPKYLFRKEGQNVTLSCEQNLNHDAMYWYRQDPGQGLRLIYYSQIVNDFQKGDIAEGYSVSREKKESFPLTVTSAQKNPTAFYLCASSPIIQDSYTEAFFGQGTRLTVV.

V usage is TRBV29-1 and J usage is TRBJ2-1; D perhaps matches TRBD1 (5 bases). The ends were cut back, 4 bases at V and 10 bases at J, with 17 bases in the middle. The CDR3 sequence is 13 residues long. The germline V gene has CDR1 SQVTM and CDR2 ANQGSEA. The CDR3 is CSVVGPIQEEQFF. DNA for the CDR3: TGCAGCGTTGTTGGGCCTATACAGGAGGAGCAGTTCTTC.

The rearrangement links TRBV15 to TRBJ2-5, with 7 bases matching TRBD2. The germline CDR1 and CDR2 sequences are LNHNV and YYDKDF (reference sequence). The CDR3 is made up of 16 amino acids. V was clipped by 1 base and J by 3 bases; unmatched bases: 8. The CDR3 DNA reads as TGTGCCACCAGCAGAGCAACCGGGACTACAGAAGAGACCCAGTACTTC. It translates to CATSRATGTTEETQYF.

The J gene is TRBJ1-1, the V gene TRBV13; D is perhaps TRBD1 (5 bases). V was shortened by 4 bases and J by 1 base, with 7 bases between the two germline ends. The germline CDR1 and CDR2 sequences are PRHDT and FYEKMQ (reference sequence). The CDR3 has 13 residues. The CDR3 region is CASSSTANTEAFF. The CDR3 DNA sequence: TGTGCCAGCAGCTCGACAGCGAACACTGAAGCTTTCTTT. Drawing the rest from reference TRBV13 and TRBJ1-1, the complete variable domain is AAGVIQSPRHLIKEKRETATLKCYPIPRHDTVYWYQQGPGQDPQFLISFYEKMQSDKGSIPDRFSAQQFSDYHSELNMSSLELGDSALYFCASSSTANTEAFFGQGTRLTVV.